A selection of T cell receptor beta chains follows, all from one sample in a study of blood T cell repertoires in COVID-19. Only in-frame clones appear in the TCRdb table, and some are missing; sequencing was by immunoSEQ multiplex PCR. The sample has fewer than 200,000 clones, approximately 92% seen once. The sample was peripheral blood. The receptors come from a man aged 50 to 60 with acute or convalescent COVID-19. Each CDR3 is given with its conserved first and last residue. The D gene is left open where the match is weak. Clone size, where shown, is once, few, many, or a class for clones that have expanded.

v_call: TRBV18; cdr3_length: 16; j_call: TRBJ2-2; d_call: TRBD1; clone_size: .; cdr3_aa: CASSPRGTVLTGELFF; cdr3_nt: TGTGCCAGCTCTCCCAGGGGGACAGTTCTCACCGGGGAGCTGTTTTTT
v_call: TRBV5-6; cdr3_length: 15; j_call: TRBJ2-3; d_call: TRBD2; clone_size: .; cdr3_aa: CASSVTSGSTDTQYF; cdr3_nt: TGTGCCAGCAGCGTAACTAGCGGGAGCACAGATACGCAGTATTTT
v_call: TRBV2; cdr3_length: 14; j_call: TRBJ1-2; d_call: TRBD1; clone_size: .; cdr3_aa: CASSGTGANYGYTF; cdr3_nt: TGTGCCAGCTCCGGGACAGGGGCTAACTATGGCTACACCTTC
v_call: TRBV7-4; cdr3_length: 17; j_call: TRBJ1-6; d_call: .; clone_size: .; cdr3_aa: CASTCPSIRASNSPLHF; cdr3_nt: TGTGCCAGCACCTGCCCGTCCATTCGAGCCTCTAATTCACCCCTCCACTTT
v_call: TRBV3-1/TRBV3-2; cdr3_length: 15; j_call: TRBJ1-6; d_call: .; clone_size: .; cdr3_aa: CASSQGGTYNSPLHF; cdr3_nt: TGTGCCAGCAGCCAAGGGGGGACTTATAATTCACCCCTCCACTTT
v_call: TRBV3-1/TRBV3-2; cdr3_length: 16; j_call: TRBJ2-5; d_call: TRBD2; clone_size: .; cdr3_aa: CASSQPGLAGGETQYF; cdr3_nt: TGTGCCAGCAGCCAACCGGGACTAGCGGGAGGGGAGACCCAGTACTTC
v_call: TRBV19; cdr3_length: 15; j_call: TRBJ2-5; d_call: TRBD1; clone_size: once; cdr3_aa: CASQGQGLKGETQYF; cdr3_nt: TGTGCCAGCCAGGGACAGGGGCTAAAAGGGGAGACCCAGTACTTC
v_call: TRBV27; cdr3_length: 15; j_call: TRBJ2-4; d_call: .; clone_size: .; cdr3_aa: CASSPWGDGKNIQYF; cdr3_nt: TGTGCCAGCAGTCCTTGGGGAGACGGCAAAAACATTCAGTACTTC
v_call: TRBV28; cdr3_length: 17; j_call: TRBJ2-1; d_call: .; clone_size: .; cdr3_aa: CASTSAGQKVSYNEQFF; cdr3_nt: TGTGCCAGCACCTCGGCCGGACAGAAAGTCTCCTACAATGAGCAGTTCTTC
v_call: TRBV29-1; cdr3_length: 14; j_call: TRBJ2-1; d_call: TRBD2; clone_size: .; cdr3_aa: CSAEGLAGAYEQFF; cdr3_nt: TGCAGCGCCGAGGGACTAGCGGGAGCCTATGAGCAGTTCTTC
v_call: TRBV27; cdr3_length: 15; j_call: TRBJ2-7; d_call: TRBD1; clone_size: .; cdr3_aa: CASSPWGQGNYEQYF; cdr3_nt: TGTGCCAGCAGTCCATGGGGACAGGGGAACTACGAGCAGTACTTC
v_call: TRBV7-2; cdr3_length: 18; j_call: TRBJ2-3; d_call: TRBD2; clone_size: .; cdr3_aa: CASSFATTSGREADTQYF; cdr3_nt: TGTGCCAGCAGCTTCGCGACGACTAGCGGGAGGGAAGCAGATACGCAGTATTTT
v_call: TRBV27; cdr3_length: 16; j_call: TRBJ2-5; d_call: TRBD1; clone_size: once; cdr3_aa: CASSLRQGTAPRTQYF; cdr3_nt: TGTGCCAGCAGTCTCCGACAGGGGACGGCCCCACGGACCCAGTACTTC
v_call: TRBV14; cdr3_length: 14; j_call: TRBJ2-7; d_call: TRBD2; clone_size: .; cdr3_aa: CASSLRTNGGEQYF; cdr3_nt: TGTGCCAGCAGCCTAAGGACTAACGGGGGGGAGCAGTACTTC
v_call: TRBV16; cdr3_length: 16; j_call: TRBJ1-6; d_call: .; clone_size: .; cdr3_aa: CASSQSGDPIGSPLHF; cdr3_nt: TGTGCCAGCAGCCAATCCGGAGACCCGATCGGATCACCCCTCCACTTT
v_call: TRBV4-1; cdr3_length: 16; j_call: TRBJ2-5; d_call: .; clone_size: once; cdr3_aa: CASSQGGRGYQETQYF; cdr3_nt: TGCGCCAGCAGCCAAGGTGGAAGGGGCTACCAAGAGACCCAGTACTTC
v_call: TRBV2; cdr3_length: 14; j_call: TRBJ2-5; d_call: .; clone_size: .; cdr3_aa: CASSVSREQETQYF; cdr3_nt: TGTGCCAGCAGTGTTAGCAGGGAACAAGAGACCCAGTACTTC
v_call: TRBV7-5; cdr3_length: 14; j_call: TRBJ1-1; d_call: .; clone_size: .; cdr3_aa: CARSLGPGESEAFF; cdr3_nt: TGTGCCAGAAGCTTAGGGCCAGGGGAGAGTGAAGCTTTCTTT
v_call: TRBV19; cdr3_length: 15; j_call: TRBJ2-1; d_call: TRBD2; clone_size: .; cdr3_aa: CASSIGTSGRNEQFF; cdr3_nt: TGTGCCAGTAGTATTGGGACTAGCGGGAGAAATGAGCAGTTCTTC
v_call: TRBV28; cdr3_length: 13; j_call: TRBJ1-2; d_call: .; clone_size: once; cdr3_aa: CASISGRGYGYTF; cdr3_nt: TGTGCCAGCATCTCCGGAAGGGGCTATGGCTACACCTTC
v_call: TRBV27; cdr3_length: 14; j_call: TRBJ2-7; d_call: TRBD2; clone_size: .; cdr3_aa: CASSRASGSHEQYF; cdr3_nt: TGTGCCAGCAGTAGGGCTAGCGGGAGCCACGAGCAGTACTTC
v_call: TRBV12-3/TRBV12-4; cdr3_length: 13; j_call: TRBJ1-1; d_call: .; clone_size: .; cdr3_aa: CASNHRANTEAFF; cdr3_nt: TGTGCCAGCAATCACAGGGCGAACACTGAAGCTTTCTTT
v_call: TRBV30; cdr3_length: 15; j_call: TRBJ2-7; d_call: TRBD2; clone_size: few; cdr3_aa: CAWRGTSGRSYEQYF; cdr3_nt: TGTGCCTGGAGAGGTACTAGCGGGCGTTCCTACGAGCAGTACTTC
v_call: TRBV9; cdr3_length: 16; j_call: TRBJ2-5; d_call: TRBD2; clone_size: .; cdr3_aa: CASSQGTSGFKETQYF; cdr3_nt: TGTGCCAGCAGCCAGGGGACTAGCGGGTTTAAAGAGACCCAGTACTTC
v_call: TRBV28; cdr3_length: 15; j_call: TRBJ2-5; d_call: TRBD1; clone_size: .; cdr3_aa: CASSGQGAAQETQYF; cdr3_nt: TGTGCCAGCAGTGGACAGGGGGCGGCCCAAGAGACCCAGTACTTC
v_call: TRBV7-2; cdr3_length: 15; j_call: TRBJ2-5; d_call: TRBD2; clone_size: once; cdr3_aa: CASSWSSGSGETQYF; cdr3_nt: TGTGCCAGCAGCTGGTCTAGCGGGAGTGGGGAGACCCAGTACTTC
v_call: TRBV29-1; cdr3_length: 11; j_call: TRBJ1-1; d_call: .; clone_size: .; cdr3_aa: CSARAGTEAFF; cdr3_nt: TGCAGCGCTAGAGCGGGTACTGAAGCTTTCTTT
v_call: TRBV15; cdr3_length: 16; j_call: TRBJ2-1; d_call: .; clone_size: .; cdr3_aa: CATSYMRGEGYNEQFF; cdr3_nt: TGTGCCACCAGCTACATGAGGGGGGAGGGCTACAATGAGCAGTTCTTC
v_call: TRBV7-9; cdr3_length: 15; j_call: TRBJ1-1; d_call: TRBD1; clone_size: .; cdr3_aa: CASSTRQGANTEAFF; cdr3_nt: TGTGCCAGCAGCACCCGACAGGGGGCGAACACTGAAGCTTTCTTT
v_call: TRBV3-1/TRBV3-2; cdr3_length: 16; j_call: TRBJ2-5; d_call: TRBD1; clone_size: .; cdr3_aa: CASSQGILGQQETQYF; cdr3_nt: TGTGCCAGCAGCCAAGGAATCTTGGGACAGCAAGAGACCCAGTACTTC
v_call: TRBV7-9; cdr3_length: 14; j_call: TRBJ2-7; d_call: TRBD1; clone_size: .; cdr3_aa: CASSLAGQGREQYF; cdr3_nt: TGTGCCAGCAGCTTAGCGGGACAGGGAAGGGAGCAGTACTTC
v_call: TRBV18; cdr3_length: 15; j_call: TRBJ1-2; d_call: .; clone_size: .; cdr3_aa: CASSPPGRVGYGYTF; cdr3_nt: TGTGCCAGCTCACCACCCGGGAGGGTAGGCTATGGCTACACCTTC
v_call: TRBV11-3; cdr3_length: 17; j_call: TRBJ2-3; d_call: .; clone_size: .; cdr3_aa: CASSSRGSPQGPDTQYF; cdr3_nt: TGTGCCAGCAGCTCAAGGGGGTCGCCACAGGGCCCAGATACGCAGTATTTT
v_call: TRBV5-1; cdr3_length: 17; j_call: TRBJ1-2; d_call: .; clone_size: .; cdr3_aa: CASSLVGFSREDYGYTF; cdr3_nt: TGCGCCAGCAGCTTGGTAGGATTTTCCAGGGAAGACTATGGCTACACCTTC
v_call: TRBV6-4; cdr3_length: 16; j_call: TRBJ1-6; d_call: TRBD1; clone_size: .; cdr3_aa: CASSYLRQGHNSPLHF; cdr3_nt: TGTGCCAGCAGTTACCTTCGACAGGGACATAATTCACCCCTCCACTTT
v_call: TRBV27; cdr3_length: 14; j_call: TRBJ1-4; d_call: .; clone_size: .; cdr3_aa: CASSLSRAGGRLFF; cdr3_nt: TGTGCCAGCAGTTTAAGCCGGGCGGGCGGCAGACTGTTTTTT
v_call: TRBV5-1; cdr3_length: 16; j_call: TRBJ2-1; d_call: TRBD2; clone_size: .; cdr3_aa: CASSLSGTSGTDEQFF; cdr3_nt: TGCGCCAGCAGCTTGTCCGGGACTAGCGGGACCGATGAGCAGTTCTTC
v_call: TRBV19; cdr3_length: 12; j_call: TRBJ1-1; d_call: .; clone_size: .; cdr3_aa: CASSISRYEAFF; cdr3_nt: TGTGCCAGTAGTATTTCGCGGTATGAAGCTTTCTTT
v_call: TRBV24-1; cdr3_length: 16; j_call: TRBJ2-3; d_call: TRBD2; clone_size: .; cdr3_aa: CATSGSSGGLPDTQYF; cdr3_nt: TGTGCCACCAGTGGTTCTAGCGGGGGGCTGCCAGATACGCAGTATTTT
v_call: TRBV7-2; cdr3_length: 13; j_call: TRBJ1-4; d_call: TRBD1; clone_size: .; cdr3_aa: CASSFDRDEKLFF; cdr3_nt: TGTGCCAGCAGCTTTGACAGGGACGAAAAACTGTTTTTT
v_call: TRBV2; cdr3_length: 14; j_call: TRBJ1-6; d_call: TRBD1; clone_size: .; cdr3_aa: CASSGTGDNSPLHF; cdr3_nt: TGTGCCAGCAGTGGGACAGGGGATAATTCACCCCTCCACTTT
v_call: TRBV24-1; cdr3_length: 16; j_call: TRBJ2-5; d_call: .; clone_size: .; cdr3_aa: CATSDWGRQGQETQYF; cdr3_nt: TGTGCCACCAGTGATTGGGGGCGGCAGGGCCAAGAGACCCAGTACTTC